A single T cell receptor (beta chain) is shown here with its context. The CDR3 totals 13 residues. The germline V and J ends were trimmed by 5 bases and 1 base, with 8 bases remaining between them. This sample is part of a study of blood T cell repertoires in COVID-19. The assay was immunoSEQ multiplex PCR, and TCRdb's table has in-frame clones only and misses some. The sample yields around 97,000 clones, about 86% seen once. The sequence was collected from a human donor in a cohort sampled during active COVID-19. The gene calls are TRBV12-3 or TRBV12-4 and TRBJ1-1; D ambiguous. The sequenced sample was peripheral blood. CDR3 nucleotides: TGTGCCAGCAGTGACACCCCGAACACTGAAGCTTTCTTT. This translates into CASSDTPNTEAFF.